The 17 T cell receptor beta chains reported below all come from one sample, sequenced in a study of CD8 T cells in ankylosing spondylitis. MiXCR was run by TCRdb on the 5' RACE reads, yielding one entry per CDR3 protein. The table shows 120,000 or so distinct CDR3 sequences, with roughly an eighth occurring only once. Sample: blood, either unsorted or a sorted T cell fraction (not recorded which). Receptor source: a female donor with ankylosing spondylitis or in good health (not recorded which).

The chain uses TRBV12-2 and TRBJ2-1; TRBD1 is taken as the D call from the table, unchecked against the DNA. TRBV12-2 is reported as a pseudogene. The CDR3 is 14 amino acids. CDR3 residues: CAIPRGMTYNEQFF. DNA of the CDR3: TGTGCAATCCCAAGGGGGATGACCTACAATGAGCAGTTCTTC.

The sample holds a few counts of this clonotype. V is TRBV5-1 and J is TRBJ2-1, with D possibly matching TRBD1 (6 bases). This CDR3 has 12 residues. Trimming stripped 5 bases from V and 8 bases from J, with 11 bases between. The germline gives CDR1 SGHRS, CDR2 YFSETQ. The CDR3 DNA reads as TGCGCCAGCAGACTCGAGGGGGATGAGCAGTTCTTC. Protein product: CASRLEGDEQFF.

This clonotype came up many times. This rearrangement joins TRBV10-3 to TRBJ1-5; D may be TRBD1 (5 bases). The CDR3 is made up of 17 amino acids. Between the trimmed V and J ends, which lost 0 bases and 0 bases, there was a span of 12 bases. From germline, CDR1 is ENHRY and CDR2 SYGVKD. For the CDR3, the DNA is TGTGCCATCAGTGAGTCTGCCAGGGCCGATAGCAATCAGCCCCAGCATTTT. It yields the protein CAISESARADSNQPQHF.

The genes are TRBV5-1 and TRBJ1-5; 7 bases align to TRBD1. V was pared by 4 bases and J by 3 bases, with 7 bases of the junction left unmatched. The germline gives CDR1 SGHRS, CDR2 YFSETQ. The CDR3 loop spans 15 amino acids. In DNA, the CDR3 is TGCGCCAGCAGCCAATGGACAGGACCCAATCAGCCCCAGCATTTT. Protein product: CASSQWTGPNQPQHF.

This clonotype has at least ten counts. The rearrangement joins TRBV5-1 to TRBJ1-1, with 11 bases lining up with TRBD1. The CDR3 covers 16 residues. J gave up 0 bases and V 4 bases, and 5 bases lay outside the gene matches. Germline values: CDR1 SGHRS, CDR2 YFSETQ. The CDR3 bases are TGCGCCAGCAGCCACGGGACAGGGGGGTTGAACACTGAAGCTTTCTTT. Its protein product is CASSHGTGGLNTEAFF.

At least ten counts were recorded for this clonotype. V gene TRBV27 combines with J gene TRBJ1-2; weak D call: TRBD1 (5 bases). The germline CDR1 and CDR2 sequences are MNHEY and SMNVEV (reference sequence). The V gene lost 0 bases and the J gene lost 7 bases, with 9 bases spanning the gap. CDR3 length equals 13 residues. As DNA, the CDR3 is TGTGCCAGCAGTTTATCTGCAGGGAGTGGCTACACCTTC. Translating gives CASSLSAGSGYTF.

This clonotype was picked up many times. V gene TRBV5-1 combines with J gene TRBJ1-2, with 7 bases lining up with TRBD1. V gave up 5 bases and J gave up 8 bases; unmatched junction bases: 12. The CDR3 length is 14 residues. CDR1 and CDR2 (germline): SGHRS, YFSETQ. CDR3 loop: CASSNGQDFEGYTF. In DNA form, the CDR3 reads TGCGCCAGCAGTAACGGACAGGACTTTGAAGGCTACACCTTC. Full variable domain (missing parts from reference TRBV5-1 and TRBJ1-2): KAGVTQTPRYLIKTRGQQVTLSCSPISGHRSVSWYQQTPGQGLQFLFEYFSETQRNKGNFPGRFSGRQFSNSRSEMNVSTLELGDSALYLCASSNGQDFEGYTFGSGTRLTVV.

The chain has TRBV7-3 and TRBJ2-3; 9 positions agree with TRBD2. The junction had 4 bases not matched to a gene; V was cut back by 5 bases and J by 4 bases. Germline CDR1 reads SGHTA; CDR2 reads FQGTGA. The CDR3 has 14 residues. This CDR3 is CASSPTSGADTQYF. The CDR3 DNA sequence: TGTGCCAGCAGCCCGACTAGCGGCGCAGATACGCAGTATTTT.

This clonotype has only a few counts. The chain uses TRBV7-2 and TRBJ1-1; D unclear. Germline CDR1 and CDR2: SGHTA and FQGNSA. The CDR3 totals 15 residues. Trimming pared 5 bases from V and 5 bases from J, leaving 18 bases between. CDR3: CASSTIPGGRTEAFF. DNA for the CDR3: TGTGCCAGCAGCACAATTCCTGGAGGTCGAACTGAAGCTTTCTTT.

Ten or more counts support this clonotype. The chain couples TRBV29-1 to TRBJ1-1, with TRBD1 matching 11 bases. The CDR3 runs 12 residues. V lost 7 bases, J lost 5 bases, and 3 bases stayed unmatched. Germline CDR1 is SQVTM and CDR2 is ANQGSEA. CDR3 protein: CSGGTGGTEAFF. The CDR3 coding sequence is TGCAGCGGAGGGACAGGGGGAACTGAAGCTTTCTTT.

The sample holds many counts of this clonotype. The CDR3 nucleotides are TGTGCCAGCAGTGAAGCGCTGGGACAAGGGAATCAGCCCCAGCATTTT. Translation: CASSEALGQGNQPQHF. The genes are TRBV2 and TRBJ1-5, with a weak D call TRBD1 (6 bases). The V end was cut by 0 bases, the J end by 4 bases, with 13 bases between. Germline V gene sequence: CDR1 SNHLY, CDR2 FYNNEI. The CDR3 consists of 16 residues.

This clonotype showed up many times. The chain links TRBV5-1 to TRBJ2-7, with D hard to call. Deletions cut 0 bases from V and 0 bases from J, with 13 bases between. Germline V lookup: CDR1 SGHRS, CDR2 YFSETQ. The CDR3 is 16 residues long. CDR3 DNA sequence: TGCGCCAGCAGCTTGGGAAGTGGTTACCTCTCCTACGAGCAGTACTTC. This gives the protein CASSLGSGYLSYEQYF.

The V call is TRBV28, the J call TRBJ2-2; 10 bases fit TRBD2. Germline assignment: CDR1 MDHEN and CDR2 SYDVKM. The V segment lost 3 bases and the J segment 4 bases; nucleotides outside the gene matches: 5. CDR3 length: 16 amino acids. This chain's CDR3 is CASSLSGGAGTGELFF. CDR3 nucleotides: TGTGCCAGCAGTTTGAGCGGGGGGGCGGGCACCGGGGAGCTGTTTTTT.

This clonotype was observed a handful of times. The genes are TRBV27 and TRBJ2-7; TRBD1 is a possible D gene (5 bases). Trimming left V 5 bases short and J 3 bases short, with 14 bases between. This CDR3 spans 14 amino acids. Germline CDR1 MNHEY, CDR2 SMNVEV (reference sequence). The CDR3 DNA reads TGTGCCAGCAGTAACGACAGATCCAACTACGAGCAGTACTTC. Translated, it gives CASSNDRSNYEQYF.

The chain is built from TRBV7-3 and TRBJ2-3; TRBD2 aligns across 15 bases. The CDR3 length is 15 residues. The V segment lost 4 bases and the J segment 7 bases; nucleotides outside the gene matches: 3. The germline V gene has CDR1 SGHTA and CDR2 FQGTGA. The CDR3 is CASSSGLAGGNTQYF. CDR3 bases: TGTGCCAGCAGCTCGGGACTAGCGGGAGGAAATACGCAGTATTTT.

The rearrangement joins TRBV7-2 to TRBJ2-7; TRBD2 is a possible D gene (5 bases). V lost 4 bases and J 5 bases, leaving 18 bases between the germline ends. This CDR3 region has 15 residues. Germline V CDR1 and CDR2: SGHTA, FQGNSA. The CDR3 loop is CASSYQAGSGHEQYF. In DNA, the CDR3 is TGTGCCAGCAGCTATCAGGCTGGGAGCGGCCACGAGCAGTACTTC.

The V call is TRBV7-9, the J call TRBJ2-2; possibly TRBD2 for D (5 bases). The CDR3 loop spans 17 amino acids. CDR1 SEHNR and CDR2 FQNEAQ come from the germline V gene (reference sequence). Deletions cut 6 bases from V and 3 bases from J, with 20 bases between. The CDR3 DNA follows: TGTGCCAGCAGACCACCCAGGACTTACCATTACACCGGGGAGCTGTTTTTT. It translates to CASRPPRTYHYTGELFF.